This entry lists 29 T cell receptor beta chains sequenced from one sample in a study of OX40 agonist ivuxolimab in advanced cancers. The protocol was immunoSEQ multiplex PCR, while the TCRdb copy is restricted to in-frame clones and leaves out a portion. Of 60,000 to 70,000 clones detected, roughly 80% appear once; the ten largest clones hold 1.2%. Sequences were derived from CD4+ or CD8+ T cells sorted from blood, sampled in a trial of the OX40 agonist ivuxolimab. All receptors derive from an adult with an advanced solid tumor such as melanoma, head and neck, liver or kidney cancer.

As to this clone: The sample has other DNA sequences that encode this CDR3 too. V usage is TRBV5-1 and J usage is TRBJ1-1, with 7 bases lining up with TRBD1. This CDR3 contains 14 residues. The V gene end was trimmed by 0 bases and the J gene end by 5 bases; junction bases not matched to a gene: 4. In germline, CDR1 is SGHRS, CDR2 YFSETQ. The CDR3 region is CASSLGQGGTEAFF. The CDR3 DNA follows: TGCGCCAGCAGCTTGGGACAGGGCGGGACTGAAGCTTTCTTT.

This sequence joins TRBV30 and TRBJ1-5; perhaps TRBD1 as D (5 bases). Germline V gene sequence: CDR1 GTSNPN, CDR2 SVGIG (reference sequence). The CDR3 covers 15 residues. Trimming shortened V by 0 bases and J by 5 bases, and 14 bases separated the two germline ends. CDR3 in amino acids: CAWSVGARADQPQHF. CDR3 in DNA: TGTGCCTGGAGTGTAGGGGCCAGGGCCGATCAGCCCCAGCATTTT.

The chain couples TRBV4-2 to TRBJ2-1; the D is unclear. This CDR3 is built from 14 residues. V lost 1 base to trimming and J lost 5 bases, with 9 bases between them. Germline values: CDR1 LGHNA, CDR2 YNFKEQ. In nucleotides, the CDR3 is TGTGCCAGCAGCCAAGGGGGTAGCCACAATGAGCAGTTCTTC. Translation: CASSQGGSHNEQFF.

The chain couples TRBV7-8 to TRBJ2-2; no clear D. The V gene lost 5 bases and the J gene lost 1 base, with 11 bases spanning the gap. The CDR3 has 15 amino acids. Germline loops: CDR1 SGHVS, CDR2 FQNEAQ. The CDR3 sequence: CASSGVAGNTGELFF. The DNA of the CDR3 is TGTGCCAGCAGCGGGGTGGCAGGGAACACCGGGGAGCTGTTTTTT.

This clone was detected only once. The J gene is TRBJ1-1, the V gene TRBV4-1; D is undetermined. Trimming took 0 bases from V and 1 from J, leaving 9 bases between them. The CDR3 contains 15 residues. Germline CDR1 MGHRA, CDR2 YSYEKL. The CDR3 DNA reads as TGCGCCAGCAGCCAAGATCGGAAGCAGAACACTGAAGCTTTCTTT. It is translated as CASSQDRKQNTEAFF.

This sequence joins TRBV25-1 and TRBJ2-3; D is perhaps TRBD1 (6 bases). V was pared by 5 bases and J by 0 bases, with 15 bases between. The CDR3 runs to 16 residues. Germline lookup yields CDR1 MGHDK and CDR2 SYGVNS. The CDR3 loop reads CASSKNRVGSTDTQYF. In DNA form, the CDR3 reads TGTGCCAGCAGTAAAAACAGGGTGGGTAGCACAGATACGCAGTATTTT.

The CDR3 spells CASRDSHSNQPQHF. The CDR3 DNA follows: TGTGCCAGTAGGGACAGTCATAGCAATCAGCCCCAGCATTTT. The chain joins TRBV19 to TRBJ1-5, with D possibly TRBD1 on 6 matching bases. The germline V and J ends were trimmed by 6 bases and 0 bases, with 9 bases remaining between them. CDR1 LNHDA and CDR2 SQIVND come from the germline V gene (reference sequence). The CDR3 contains 14 residues.

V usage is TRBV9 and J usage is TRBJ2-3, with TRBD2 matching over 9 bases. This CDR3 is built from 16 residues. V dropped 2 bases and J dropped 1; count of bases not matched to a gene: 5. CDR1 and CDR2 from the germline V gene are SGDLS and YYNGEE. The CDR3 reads CASSVSAGGGTDTQYF. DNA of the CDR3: TGTGCCAGCAGCGTTTCGGCGGGGGGGGGCACAGATACGCAGTATTTT.

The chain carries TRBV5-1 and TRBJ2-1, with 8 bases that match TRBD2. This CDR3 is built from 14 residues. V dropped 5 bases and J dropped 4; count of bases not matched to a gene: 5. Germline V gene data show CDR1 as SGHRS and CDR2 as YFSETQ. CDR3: CASSGSGVYNEQFF. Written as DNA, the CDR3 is TGCGCCAGCAGTGGTAGCGGGGTGTACAATGAGCAGTTCTTC.

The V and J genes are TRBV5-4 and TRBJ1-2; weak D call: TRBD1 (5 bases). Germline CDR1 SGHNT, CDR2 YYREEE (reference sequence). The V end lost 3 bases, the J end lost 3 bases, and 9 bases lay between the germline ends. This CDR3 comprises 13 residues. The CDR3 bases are TGTGCCAGCAGCTCCCGAGGGGACTATGGCTACACCTTC. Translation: CASSSRGDYGYTF.

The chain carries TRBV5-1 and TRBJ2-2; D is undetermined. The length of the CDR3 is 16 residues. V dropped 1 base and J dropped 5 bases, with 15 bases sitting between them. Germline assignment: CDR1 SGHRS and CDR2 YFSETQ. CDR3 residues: CASSLRGTLGTGELFF. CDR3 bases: TGCGCCAGCAGCTTGCGAGGAACCTTAGGGACCGGGGAGCTGTTTTTT.

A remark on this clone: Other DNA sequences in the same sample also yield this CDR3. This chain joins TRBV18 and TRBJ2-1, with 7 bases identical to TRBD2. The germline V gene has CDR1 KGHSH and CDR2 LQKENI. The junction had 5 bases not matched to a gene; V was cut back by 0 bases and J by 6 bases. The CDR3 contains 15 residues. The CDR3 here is CASSPPWEGGNEQFF. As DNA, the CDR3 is TGTGCCAGCTCACCACCGTGGGAGGGTGGCAATGAGCAGTTCTTC. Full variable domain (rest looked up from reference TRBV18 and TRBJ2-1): NAGVMQNPRHLVRRRGQEARLRCSPMKGHSHVYWYRQLPEEGLKFMVYLQKENIIDESGMPKERFSAEFPKEGPSILRIQQVVRGDSAAYFCASSPPWEGGNEQFFGPGTRLTVL.

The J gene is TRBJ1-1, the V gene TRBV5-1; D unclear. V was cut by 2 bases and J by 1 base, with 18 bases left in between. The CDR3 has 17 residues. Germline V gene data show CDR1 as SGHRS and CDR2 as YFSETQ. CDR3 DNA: TGCGCCAGCAGCTTCGTCTCAGGCAATTCGCCGAACACTGAAGCTTTCTTT. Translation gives CASSFVSGNSPNTEAFF.

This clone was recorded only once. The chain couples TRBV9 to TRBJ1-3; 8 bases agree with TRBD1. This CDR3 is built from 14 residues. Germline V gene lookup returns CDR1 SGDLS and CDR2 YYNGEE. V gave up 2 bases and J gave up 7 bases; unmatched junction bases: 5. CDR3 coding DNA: TGTGCCAGCAGCGTTAGGGACAGGAGTAACACCATATATTTT. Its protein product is CASSVRDRSNTIYF.

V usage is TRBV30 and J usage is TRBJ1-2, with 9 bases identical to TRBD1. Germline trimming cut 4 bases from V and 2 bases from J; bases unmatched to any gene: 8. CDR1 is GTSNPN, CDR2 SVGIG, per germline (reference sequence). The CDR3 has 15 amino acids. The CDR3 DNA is TGTGCCTGGACCCCCCGGACAGGGGACAACTATGGCTACACCTTC. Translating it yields CAWTPRTGDNYGYTF.

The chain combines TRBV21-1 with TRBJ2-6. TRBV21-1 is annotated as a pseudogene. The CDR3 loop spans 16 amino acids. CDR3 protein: CASSPPTFSGANVLTF. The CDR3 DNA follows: TGTGCCAGCAGCCCACCGACCTTCTCTGGGGCCAACGTCCTGACTTTC.

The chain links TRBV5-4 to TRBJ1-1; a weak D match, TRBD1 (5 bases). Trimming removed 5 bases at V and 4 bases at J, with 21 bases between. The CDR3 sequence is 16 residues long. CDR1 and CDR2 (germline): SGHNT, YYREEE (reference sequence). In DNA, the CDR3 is TGTGCCAGCAGTTCCGACGACCGGAAGGGGCCCACTGAAGCTTTCTTT. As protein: CASSSDDRKGPTEAFF.

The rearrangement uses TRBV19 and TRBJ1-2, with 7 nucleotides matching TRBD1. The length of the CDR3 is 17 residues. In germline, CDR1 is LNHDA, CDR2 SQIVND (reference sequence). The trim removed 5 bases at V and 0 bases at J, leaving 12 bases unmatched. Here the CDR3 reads CASSPRTGGHANYGYTF. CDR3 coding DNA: TGTGCCAGTAGTCCTCGGACAGGTGGGCATGCTAACTATGGCTACACCTTC.

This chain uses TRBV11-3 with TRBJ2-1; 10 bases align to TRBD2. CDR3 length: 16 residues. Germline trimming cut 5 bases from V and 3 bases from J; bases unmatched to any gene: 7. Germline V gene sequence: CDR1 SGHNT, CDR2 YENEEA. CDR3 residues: CASSQAGGAYYNEQFF. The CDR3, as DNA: TGTGCCAGCAGCCAAGCGGGGGGGGCCTACTACAATGAGCAGTTCTTC.

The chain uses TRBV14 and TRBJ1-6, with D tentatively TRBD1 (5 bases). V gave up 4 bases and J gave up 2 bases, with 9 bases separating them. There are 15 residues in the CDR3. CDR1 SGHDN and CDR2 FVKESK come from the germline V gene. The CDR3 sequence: CASSRGVTYNSPLHF. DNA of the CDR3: TGTGCCAGCAGCCGGGGGGTCACCTATAATTCACCCCTCCACTTT.

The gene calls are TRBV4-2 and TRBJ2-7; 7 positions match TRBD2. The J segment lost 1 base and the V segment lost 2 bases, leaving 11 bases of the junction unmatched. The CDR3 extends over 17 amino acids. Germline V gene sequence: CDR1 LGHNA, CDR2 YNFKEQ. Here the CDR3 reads CASSQTTRGGPSYEQYF. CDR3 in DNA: TGTGCCAGCAGCCAAACAACCCGCGGGGGTCCTTCCTACGAGCAGTACTTC.

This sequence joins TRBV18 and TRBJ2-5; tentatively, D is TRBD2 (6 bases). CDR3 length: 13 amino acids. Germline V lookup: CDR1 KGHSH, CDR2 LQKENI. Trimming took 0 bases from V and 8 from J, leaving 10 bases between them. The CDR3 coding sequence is TGTGCCAGCTCACCACCCACGCGGGGAACCCAGTACTTC. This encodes CASSPPTRGTQYF.

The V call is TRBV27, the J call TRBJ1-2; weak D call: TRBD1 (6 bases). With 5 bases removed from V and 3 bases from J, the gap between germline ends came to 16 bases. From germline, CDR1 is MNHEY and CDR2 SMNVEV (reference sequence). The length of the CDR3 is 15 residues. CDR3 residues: CASSLGGPTHYGYTF. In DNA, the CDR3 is TGTGCCAGCAGTCTCGGGGGCCCAACCCACTATGGCTACACCTTC.

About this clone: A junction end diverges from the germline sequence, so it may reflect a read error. The CDR3: CASSQNLGQGYLF. DNA for the CDR3: TGTGCCAGCAGTCAAAATCTTGGACAGGGATACCTTTTT. V and J are TRBV6-5 and TRBJ1-6, with 8 positions matching TRBD1. The germline V gene has CDR1 MNHEY and CDR2 SVGAGI. This CDR3 is built from 13 residues.

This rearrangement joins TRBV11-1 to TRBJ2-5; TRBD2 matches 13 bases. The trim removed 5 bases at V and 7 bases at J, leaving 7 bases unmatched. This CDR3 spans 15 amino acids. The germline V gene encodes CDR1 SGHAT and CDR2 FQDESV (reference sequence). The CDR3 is CASSVGLAGRGTQYF. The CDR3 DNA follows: TGTGCCAGCAGCGTGGGACTAGCGGGGAGAGGGACCCAGTACTTC.

The CDR3: CASNPGGFGYTF. Written as DNA, the CDR3 is TGTGCCAGCAACCCAGGGGGCTTTGGCTACACCTTC. The V gene is TRBV6-5, the J gene TRBJ1-2, with 8 bases fitting TRBD1. After removal of 7 bases from V and 7 bases from J, the junction contained 5 bases not matched to a gene. Per germline, CDR1 MNHEY and CDR2 SVGAGI. The CDR3 spans 12 residues.

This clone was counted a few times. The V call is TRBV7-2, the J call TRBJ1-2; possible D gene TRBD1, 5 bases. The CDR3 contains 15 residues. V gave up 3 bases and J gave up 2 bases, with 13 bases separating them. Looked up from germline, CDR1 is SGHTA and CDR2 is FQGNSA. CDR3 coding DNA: TGTGCCAGCAGCTTGTGGCAGGGCAGAAACTATGGCTACACCTTC. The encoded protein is CASSLWQGRNYGYTF.

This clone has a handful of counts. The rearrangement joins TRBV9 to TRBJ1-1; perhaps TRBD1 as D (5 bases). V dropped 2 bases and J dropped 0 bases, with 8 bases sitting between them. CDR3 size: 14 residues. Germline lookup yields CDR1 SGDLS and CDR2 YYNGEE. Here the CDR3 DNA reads TGTGCCAGCAGCGTTCTACAGGTGAACACTGAAGCTTTCTTT. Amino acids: CASSVLQVNTEAFF.

CDR3: CASSYSQAQLHIQYF. Here the CDR3 DNA reads TGTGCCAGCAGTTATTCACAGGCCCAGCTCCACATTCAGTACTTC. The chain carries TRBV6-5 and TRBJ2-4, with TRBD1 as a possible D gene (5 bases). Per germline, CDR1 MNHEY and CDR2 SVGAGI. Trimming removed 3 bases from V and 8 bases from J, with 17 bases in between. CDR3 length: 15 residues.